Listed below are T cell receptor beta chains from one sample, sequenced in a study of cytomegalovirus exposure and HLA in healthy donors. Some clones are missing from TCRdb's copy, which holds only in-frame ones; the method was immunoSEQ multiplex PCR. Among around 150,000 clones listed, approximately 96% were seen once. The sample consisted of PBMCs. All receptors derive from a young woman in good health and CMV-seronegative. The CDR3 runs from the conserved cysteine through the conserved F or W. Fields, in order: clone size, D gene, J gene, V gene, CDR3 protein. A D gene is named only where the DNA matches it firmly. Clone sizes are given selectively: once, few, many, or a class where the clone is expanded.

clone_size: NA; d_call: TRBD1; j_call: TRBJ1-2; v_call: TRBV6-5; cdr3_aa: CASSYGDSYGYTF
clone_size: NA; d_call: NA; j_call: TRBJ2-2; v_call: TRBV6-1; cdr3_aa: CASTSSIHNTGELFF
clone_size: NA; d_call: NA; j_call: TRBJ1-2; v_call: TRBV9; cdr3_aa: CASSVINGGGYTF
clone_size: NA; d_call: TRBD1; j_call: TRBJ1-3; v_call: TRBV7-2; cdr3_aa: CASSPRTGRLSGNTIYF
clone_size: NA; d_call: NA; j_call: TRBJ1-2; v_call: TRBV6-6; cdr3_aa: CASSYSGPLDGYTF
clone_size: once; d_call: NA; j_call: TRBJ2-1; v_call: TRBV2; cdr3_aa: CASSGERVGNEQFF
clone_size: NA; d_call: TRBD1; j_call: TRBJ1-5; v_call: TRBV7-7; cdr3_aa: CASTMDRGKGQPQHF
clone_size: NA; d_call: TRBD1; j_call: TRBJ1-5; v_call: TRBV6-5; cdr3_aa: CASREDRAINQPQHF
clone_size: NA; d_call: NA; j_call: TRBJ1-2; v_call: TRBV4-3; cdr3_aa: CASSQGPSDELRPPRGYTF
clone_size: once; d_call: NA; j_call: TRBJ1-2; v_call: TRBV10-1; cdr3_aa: CASTYRDTANYGYTF
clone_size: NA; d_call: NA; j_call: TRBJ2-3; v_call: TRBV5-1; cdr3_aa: CASSLVGGATDTQYF
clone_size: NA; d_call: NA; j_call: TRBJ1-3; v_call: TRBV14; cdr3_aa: CASSQGDRFSGNTIYF
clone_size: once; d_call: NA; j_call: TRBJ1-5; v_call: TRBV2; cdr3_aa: CASSLRGNQPQHF
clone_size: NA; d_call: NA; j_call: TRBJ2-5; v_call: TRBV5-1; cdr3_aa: CASRPWGGDQETQYF
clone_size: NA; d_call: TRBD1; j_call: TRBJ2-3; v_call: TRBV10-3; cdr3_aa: CAISGGQGYTTDTQYF
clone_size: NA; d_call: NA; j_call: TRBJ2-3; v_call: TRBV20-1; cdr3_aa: CSAEWRGTQYF
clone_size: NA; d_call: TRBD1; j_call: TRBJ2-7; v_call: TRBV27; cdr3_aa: CASSFYRGPYEQYF
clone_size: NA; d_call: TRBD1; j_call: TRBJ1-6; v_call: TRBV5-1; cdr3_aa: CASSRQGDRDFLHF
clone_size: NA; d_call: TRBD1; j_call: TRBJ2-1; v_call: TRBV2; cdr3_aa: CASRKGQGDYNEQFF
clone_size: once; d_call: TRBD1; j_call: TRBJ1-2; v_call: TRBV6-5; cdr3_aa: CASTRTGANYGYTF
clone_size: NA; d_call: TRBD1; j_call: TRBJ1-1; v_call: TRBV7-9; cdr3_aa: CASSLTLDRGEAFF
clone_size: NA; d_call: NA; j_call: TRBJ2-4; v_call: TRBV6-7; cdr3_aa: CASSYRTIYLAKNIQYF
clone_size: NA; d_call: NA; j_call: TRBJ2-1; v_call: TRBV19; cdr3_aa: CASSPSTSSYNEQFF
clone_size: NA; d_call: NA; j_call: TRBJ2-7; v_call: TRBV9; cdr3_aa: CASSTSGGDRPYEQYF
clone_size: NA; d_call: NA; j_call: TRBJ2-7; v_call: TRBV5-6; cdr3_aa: CASSLIGVEQYF
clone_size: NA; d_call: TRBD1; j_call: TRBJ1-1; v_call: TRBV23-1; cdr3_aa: CASRPQEGTGEAFF
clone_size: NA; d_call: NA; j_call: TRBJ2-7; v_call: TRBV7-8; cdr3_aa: CASGRRDRGSYEQYF
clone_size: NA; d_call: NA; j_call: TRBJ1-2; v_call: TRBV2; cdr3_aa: CASEGGGNYGYTF
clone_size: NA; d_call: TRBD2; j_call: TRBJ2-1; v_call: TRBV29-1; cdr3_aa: CSVESLAGSYNEQFF
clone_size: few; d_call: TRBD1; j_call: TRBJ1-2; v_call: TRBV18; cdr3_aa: CASSPGQRGAYGYTF
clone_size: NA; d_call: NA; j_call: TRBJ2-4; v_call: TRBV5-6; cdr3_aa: CASSLGGDNIQYF
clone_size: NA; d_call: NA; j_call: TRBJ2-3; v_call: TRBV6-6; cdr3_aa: CASTQRTPDTQYF
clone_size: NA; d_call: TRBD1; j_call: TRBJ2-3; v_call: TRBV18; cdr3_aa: CASSLSGTGGKDTQYF
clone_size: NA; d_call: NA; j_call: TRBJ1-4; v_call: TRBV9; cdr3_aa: CASSYKAGVAEKLFF
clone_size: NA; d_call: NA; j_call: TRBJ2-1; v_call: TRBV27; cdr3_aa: CASSSLALEKAYNEQFF
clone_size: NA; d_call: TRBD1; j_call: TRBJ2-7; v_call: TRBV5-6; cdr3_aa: CASSLGQGSVEQYF
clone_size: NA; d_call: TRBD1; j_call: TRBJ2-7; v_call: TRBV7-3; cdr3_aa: CASSLQGATHEQYF
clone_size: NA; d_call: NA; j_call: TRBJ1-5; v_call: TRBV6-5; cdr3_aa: CASSPVRGSNQPQHF
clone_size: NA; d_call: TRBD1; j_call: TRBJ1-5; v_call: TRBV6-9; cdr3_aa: CASSYIKGTGAQHF
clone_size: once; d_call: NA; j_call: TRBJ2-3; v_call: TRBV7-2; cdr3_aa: CASSQSGTSTDTQYF
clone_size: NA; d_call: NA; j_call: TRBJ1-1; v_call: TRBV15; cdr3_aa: CATRMRETEAFF
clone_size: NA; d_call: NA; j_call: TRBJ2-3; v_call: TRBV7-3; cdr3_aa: CASSLTVWGADTQYF
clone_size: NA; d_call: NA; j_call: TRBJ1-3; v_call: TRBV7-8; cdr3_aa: CASSLGAGPGNTIYF
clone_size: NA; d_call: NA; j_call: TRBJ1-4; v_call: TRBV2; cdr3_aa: CASSKEGYEKLFF
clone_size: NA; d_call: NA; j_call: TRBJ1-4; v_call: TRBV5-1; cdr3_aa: CASSLGDANEKLFF
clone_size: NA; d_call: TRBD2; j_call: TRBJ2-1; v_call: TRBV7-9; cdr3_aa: CASSVSGSSYNEQFF
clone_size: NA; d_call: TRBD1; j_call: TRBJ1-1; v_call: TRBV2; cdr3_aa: CASLPRTGKNTEAFF
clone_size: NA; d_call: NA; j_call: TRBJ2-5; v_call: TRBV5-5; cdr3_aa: CASSLVPTNQETQYF
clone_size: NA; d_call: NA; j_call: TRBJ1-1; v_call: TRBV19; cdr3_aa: CASSIQYTEAFF
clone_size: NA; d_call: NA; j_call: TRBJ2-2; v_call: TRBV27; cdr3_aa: CASSGGMPNTGELFF
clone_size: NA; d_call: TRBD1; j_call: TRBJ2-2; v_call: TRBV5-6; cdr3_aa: CASSLLGGLNTGELFF
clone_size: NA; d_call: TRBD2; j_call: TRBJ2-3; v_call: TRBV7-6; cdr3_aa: CASSLASGGTDTQYF
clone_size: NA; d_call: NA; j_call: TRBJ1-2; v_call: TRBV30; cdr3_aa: CAWRVKDSNYGYTF
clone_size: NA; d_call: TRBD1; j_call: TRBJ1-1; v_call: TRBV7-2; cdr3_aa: CASSSRGLDRVYTEAFF
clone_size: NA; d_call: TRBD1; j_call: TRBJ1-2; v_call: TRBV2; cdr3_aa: CASSDETGNPPIDGYTF
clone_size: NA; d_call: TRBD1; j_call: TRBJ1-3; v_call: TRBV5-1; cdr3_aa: CASSLGQDRSGNTIYF